This record looks at one T cell receptor beta chain sequence and its context. These data originate in a study of cytomegalovirus exposure and HLA in healthy donors. Researchers ran the PCR with 60 Vbeta and 13 Jbeta primers. TCRdb keeps only in-frame clones here, not all; method: immunoSEQ multiplex PCR. The sample has some 90,000 clones, around 81% seen once. The CDR3 length is 15 residues. Trimming took off 7 bases at V and 1 base at J, with 13 bases between the two ends. Germline-derived CDR1 and CDR2 are LNHDA and SQIVND (reference sequence). This clonotype originated in a woman in her seventies in good health and CMV-seropositive. Sequenced material: PBMCs. The rearrangement joins TRBV19 to TRBJ2-2, with D perhaps matching TRBD2 (6 bases). CDR3 residues: CASKSGGVNTGELFF. CDR3 in DNA: TGTGCCAGTAAAAGTGGCGGGGTGAACACCGGGGAGCTGTTTTTT.